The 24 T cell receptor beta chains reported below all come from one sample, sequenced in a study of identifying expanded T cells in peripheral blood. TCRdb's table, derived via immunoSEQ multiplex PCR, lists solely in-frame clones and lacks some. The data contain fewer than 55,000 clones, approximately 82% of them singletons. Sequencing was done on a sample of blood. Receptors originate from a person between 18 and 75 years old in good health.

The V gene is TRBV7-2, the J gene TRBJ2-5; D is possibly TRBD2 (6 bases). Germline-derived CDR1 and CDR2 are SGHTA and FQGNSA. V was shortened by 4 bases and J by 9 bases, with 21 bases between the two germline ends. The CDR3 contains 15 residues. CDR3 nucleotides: TGTGCCAGCAGCTCCGGCCCGACTAGAGGAGGGGCCCAGTACTTC. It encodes CASSSGPTRGGAQYF.

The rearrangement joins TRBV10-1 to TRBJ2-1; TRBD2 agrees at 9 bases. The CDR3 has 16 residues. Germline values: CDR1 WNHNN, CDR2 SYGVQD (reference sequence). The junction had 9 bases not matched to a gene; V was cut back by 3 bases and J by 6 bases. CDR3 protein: CASSEVLGLAFNEQFF. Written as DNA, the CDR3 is TGCGCCAGCAGTGAAGTCTTGGGACTAGCTTTCAATGAGCAGTTCTTC.

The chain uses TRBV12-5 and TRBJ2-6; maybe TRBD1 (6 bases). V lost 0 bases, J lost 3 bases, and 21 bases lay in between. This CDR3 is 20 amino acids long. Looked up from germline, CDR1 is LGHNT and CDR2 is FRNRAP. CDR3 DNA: TGTGCTAGTGGTTTGGTCTTGGGGGCACCCCAAGCCCGTGGGGCCAACGTCCTGACTTTC. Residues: CASGLVLGAPQARGANVLTF.

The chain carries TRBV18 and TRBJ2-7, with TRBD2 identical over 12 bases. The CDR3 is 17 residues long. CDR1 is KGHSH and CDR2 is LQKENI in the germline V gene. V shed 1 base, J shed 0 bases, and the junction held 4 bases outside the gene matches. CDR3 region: CASSPRLAGVLSYEQYF. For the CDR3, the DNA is TGTGCCAGCTCACCACGACTAGCGGGAGTCCTCTCCTACGAGCAGTACTTC.

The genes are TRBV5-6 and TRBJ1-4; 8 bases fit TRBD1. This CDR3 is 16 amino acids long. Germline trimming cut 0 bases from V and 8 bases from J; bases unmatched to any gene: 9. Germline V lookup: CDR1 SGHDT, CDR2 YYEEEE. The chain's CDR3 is CASSLAPITGGEKLFF. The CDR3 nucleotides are TGTGCCAGCAGCTTGGCGCCGATCACAGGGGGAGAAAAACTGTTTTTT. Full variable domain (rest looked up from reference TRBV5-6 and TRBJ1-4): DAGVTQSPTHLIKTRGQQVTLRCSPKSGHDTVSWYQQALGQGPQFIFQYYEEEERQRGNFPDRFSGHQFPNYSSELNVNALLLGDSALYLCASSLAPITGGEKLFFGSGTQLSVL.

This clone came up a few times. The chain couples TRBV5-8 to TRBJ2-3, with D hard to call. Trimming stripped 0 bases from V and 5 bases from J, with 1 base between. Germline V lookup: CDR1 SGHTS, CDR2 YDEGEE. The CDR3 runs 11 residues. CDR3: CASSLVDTQYF. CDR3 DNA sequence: TGTGCCAGCAGCTTGGTAGATACGCAGTATTTT.

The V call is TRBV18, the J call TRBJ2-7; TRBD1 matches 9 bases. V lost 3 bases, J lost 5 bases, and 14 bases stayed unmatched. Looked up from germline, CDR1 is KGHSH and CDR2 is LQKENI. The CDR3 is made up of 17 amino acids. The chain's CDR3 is CASSPHSPGQGGHEQYF. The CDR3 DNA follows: TGTGCCAGCTCACCTCACAGTCCGGGACAGGGAGGCCACGAGCAGTACTTC.

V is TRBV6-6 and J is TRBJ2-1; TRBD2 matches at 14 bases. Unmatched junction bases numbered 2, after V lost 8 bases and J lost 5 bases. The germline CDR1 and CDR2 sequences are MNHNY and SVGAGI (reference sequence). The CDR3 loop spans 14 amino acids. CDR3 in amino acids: CASGTSGRNNEQFF. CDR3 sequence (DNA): TGTGCCAGCGGGACTAGCGGGAGAAACAATGAGCAGTTCTTC.

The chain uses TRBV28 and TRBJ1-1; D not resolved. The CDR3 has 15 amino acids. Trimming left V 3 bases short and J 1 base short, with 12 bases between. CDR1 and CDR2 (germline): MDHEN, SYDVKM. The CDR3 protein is CASSLWHPQNTEAFF. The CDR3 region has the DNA TGTGCCAGCAGTTTGTGGCACCCTCAGAACACTGAAGCTTTCTTT.

The CDR3 DNA sequence: TGTGCCAGCAGCGTATCCGGGACAAACACGGGGGAAAACACCGGGGAGCTGTTTTTT. As protein: CASSVSGTNTGENTGELFF. The chain combines TRBV9 with TRBJ2-2; tentatively, D is TRBD1 or TRBD2 (6 bases each). The CDR3 consists of 19 residues. Germline lookup yields CDR1 SGDLS and CDR2 YYNGEE. The V and J ends lost 1 base and 2 bases respectively, with 21 bases between them.

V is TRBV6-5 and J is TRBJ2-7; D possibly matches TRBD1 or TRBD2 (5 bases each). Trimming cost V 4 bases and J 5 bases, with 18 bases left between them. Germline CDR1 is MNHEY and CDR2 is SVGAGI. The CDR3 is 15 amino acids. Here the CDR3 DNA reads TGTGCCAGCAGTTCCGGGGCCGCAGGGTCCCACGAGCAGTACGTC. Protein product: CASSSGAAGSHEQYV.

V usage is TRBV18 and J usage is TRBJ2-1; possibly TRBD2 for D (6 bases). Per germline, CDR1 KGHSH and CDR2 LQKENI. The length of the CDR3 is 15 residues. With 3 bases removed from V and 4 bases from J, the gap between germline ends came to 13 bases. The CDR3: CASSPQQEGYNEQFF. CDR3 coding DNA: TGTGCCAGCTCACCGCAGCAGGAGGGTTACAATGAGCAGTTCTTC.

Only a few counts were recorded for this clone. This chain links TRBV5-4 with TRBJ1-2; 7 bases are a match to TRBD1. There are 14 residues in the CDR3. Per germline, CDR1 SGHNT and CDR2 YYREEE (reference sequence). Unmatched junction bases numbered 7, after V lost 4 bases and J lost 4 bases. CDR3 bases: TGTGCCAGCAGCCTAGACAGGGACAGCTATGGCTACACCTTC. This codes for CASSLDRDSYGYTF.

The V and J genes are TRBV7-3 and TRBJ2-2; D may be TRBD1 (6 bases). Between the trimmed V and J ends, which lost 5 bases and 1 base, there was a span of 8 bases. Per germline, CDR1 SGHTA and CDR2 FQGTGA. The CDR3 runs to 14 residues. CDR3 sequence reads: CASSLGQNTGELFF. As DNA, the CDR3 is TGTGCCAGCAGCCTGGGACAGAACACCGGGGAGCTGTTTTTT. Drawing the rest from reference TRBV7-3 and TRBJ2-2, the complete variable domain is GAGVSQTPSNKVTEKGKYVELRCDPISGHTALYWYRQSLGQGPEFLIYFQGTGAADDSGLPNDRFFAVRPEGSVSTLKIQRTERGDSAVYLCASSLGQNTGELFFGEGSRLTVL.

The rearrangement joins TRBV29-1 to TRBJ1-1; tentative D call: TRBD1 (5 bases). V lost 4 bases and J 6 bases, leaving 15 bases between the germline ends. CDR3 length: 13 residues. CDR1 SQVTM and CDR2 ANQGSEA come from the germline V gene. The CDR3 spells CSVGGAGPPEAFF. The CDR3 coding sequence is TGCAGCGTTGGAGGGGCAGGACCACCTGAAGCTTTCTTT.

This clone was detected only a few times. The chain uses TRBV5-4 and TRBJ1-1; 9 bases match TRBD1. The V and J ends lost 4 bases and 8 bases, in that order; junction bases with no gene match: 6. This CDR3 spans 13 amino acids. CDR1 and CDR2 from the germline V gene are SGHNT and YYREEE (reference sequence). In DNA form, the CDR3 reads TGTGCCAGCAGCGAGGACAGGGGTTCAGAAGCTTTCTTT. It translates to CASSEDRGSEAFF.

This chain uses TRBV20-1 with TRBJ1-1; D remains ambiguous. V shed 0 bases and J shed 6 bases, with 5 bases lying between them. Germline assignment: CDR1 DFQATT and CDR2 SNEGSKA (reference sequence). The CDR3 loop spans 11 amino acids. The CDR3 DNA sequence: TGCAGTGCTAGAGAGAGGCCTGAAGCTTTCTTT. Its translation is CSARERPEAFF.

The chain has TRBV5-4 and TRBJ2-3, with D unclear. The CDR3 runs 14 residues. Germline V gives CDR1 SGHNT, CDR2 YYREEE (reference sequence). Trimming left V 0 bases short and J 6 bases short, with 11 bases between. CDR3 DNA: TGTGCCAGCAGCTTGGGTTCGGTTGCGGATACGCAGTATTTT. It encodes CASSLGSVADTQYF. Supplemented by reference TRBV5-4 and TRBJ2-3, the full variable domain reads ETGVTQSPTHLIKTRGQQVTLRCSSQSGHNTVSWYQQALGQGPQFIFQYYREEENGRGNFPPRFSGLQFPNYSSELNVNALELDDSALYLCASSLGSVADTQYFGPGTRLTVL.

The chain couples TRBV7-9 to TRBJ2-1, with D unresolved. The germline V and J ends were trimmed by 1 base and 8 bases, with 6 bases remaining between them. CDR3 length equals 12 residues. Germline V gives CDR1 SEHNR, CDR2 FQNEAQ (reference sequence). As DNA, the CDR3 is TGTGCCAGCAGCTTAGTAGGCTATGAGCAGTTCTTC. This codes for CASSLVGYEQFF.

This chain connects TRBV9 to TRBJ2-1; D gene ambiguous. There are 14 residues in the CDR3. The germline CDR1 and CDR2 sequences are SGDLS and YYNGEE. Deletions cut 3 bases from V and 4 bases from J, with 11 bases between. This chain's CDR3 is CASSGGFTYNEQFF. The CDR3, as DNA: TGTGCCAGCAGCGGCGGCTTTACATACAATGAGCAGTTCTTC.

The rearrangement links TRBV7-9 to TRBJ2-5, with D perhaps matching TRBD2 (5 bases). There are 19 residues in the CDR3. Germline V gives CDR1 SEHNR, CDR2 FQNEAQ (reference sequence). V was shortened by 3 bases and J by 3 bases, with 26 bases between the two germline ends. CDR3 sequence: CASSFPVHPGSTFKETQYF. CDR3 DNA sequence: TGTGCCAGCAGCTTTCCGGTTCACCCGGGGTCCACCTTTAAAGAGACCCAGTACTTC.

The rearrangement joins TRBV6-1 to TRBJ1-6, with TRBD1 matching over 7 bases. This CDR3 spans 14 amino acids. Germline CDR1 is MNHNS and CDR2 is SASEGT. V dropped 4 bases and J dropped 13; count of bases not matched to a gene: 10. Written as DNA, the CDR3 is TGTGCCAGCAGTGGGGGAACAGGGGCTGGGCCCCTCCACTTT. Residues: CASSGGTGAGPLHF.

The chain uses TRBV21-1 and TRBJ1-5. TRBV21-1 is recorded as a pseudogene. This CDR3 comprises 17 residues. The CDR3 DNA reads TGTGCCAGCAGCAAAGACCCGACCACGGGGTTGGAGCAGCCCCAGCATTTT. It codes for CASSKDPTTGLEQPQHF.

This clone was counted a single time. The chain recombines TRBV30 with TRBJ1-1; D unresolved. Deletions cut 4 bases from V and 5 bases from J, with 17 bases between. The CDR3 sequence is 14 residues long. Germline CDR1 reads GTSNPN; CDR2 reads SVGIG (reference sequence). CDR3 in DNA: TGTGCCTGGAAAATCGGGTACGGCGGGACTGAAGCTTTCTTT. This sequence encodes CAWKIGYGGTEAFF.